This passage covers 18 T cell receptor beta chains from one sample sequenced in a study of blood T cell repertoires in COVID-19. This table comes from immunoSEQ multiplex PCR, and its TCRdb copy is limited to in-frame clones, with some not included. The table has 99,000 or so clones, roughly four fifths seen once. Input material: peripheral blood. These receptors were collected from a woman between 65 and 79 years old with acute or convalescent COVID-19.

The rearrangement uses TRBV29-1 and TRBJ2-7; 7 bases are shared with TRBD1. CDR1 and CDR2 (germline): SQVTM, ANQGSEA. The CDR3 has 15 amino acids. V lost 0 bases to trimming and J lost 1 base; unmatched junction nucleotides: 6. CDR3 sequence (DNA): TGCAGCGTTGAAGATCACGGGACAGAGTCCTACGAGCAGTACTTC. Translation gives CSVEDHGTESYEQYF.

The chain has TRBV9 and TRBJ2-7; 9 bases line up with TRBD2. Trimming took 4 bases from V and 2 from J; bases not matched to a gene: 4. This CDR3 region has 14 residues. From germline, CDR1 is SGDLS and CDR2 YYNGEE. CDR3 coding DNA: TGTGCCAGCAGCCCGACTAGCGGAACCTACGAGCAGTACTTC. Its translation is CASSPTSGTYEQYF.

V gene TRBV7-3 combines with J gene TRBJ2-2; 10 nucleotides agree with TRBD2. The CDR3 runs 16 residues. Trimming removed 8 bases from V and 4 bases from J; junction bases left unmatched: 10. The germline V gene has CDR1 SGHTA and CDR2 FQGTGA. CDR3 bases: TGTGCCAGCCATCCAAGCGGGAGGGCGACCACCGGGGAGCTGTTTTTT. Its translation is CASHPSGRATTGELFF.

V is TRBV21-1 and J is TRBJ2-7; the D call of TRBD2 is as the table states it, not checked on the DNA. TRBV21-1 is a pseudogene. CDR3 length: 19 residues. CDR3 region: CASSKGCGFRELPQDEQYF. In nucleotides, the CDR3 is TGTGCCAGCAGCAAAGGGTGTGGGTTTCGGGAACTCCCCCAGGACGAGCAGTACTTC.

This chain links TRBV28 with TRBJ2-7; TRBD1 aligns across 9 bases. CDR1 is MDHEN, CDR2 SYDVKM, per germline. The trim removed 4 bases at V and 7 bases at J, leaving 8 bases unmatched. The CDR3 sequence is 14 residues long. This chain's CDR3 is CASSSPGTGLEQYF. CDR3 DNA sequence: TGTGCCAGCAGTTCCCCCGGGACAGGGTTGGAGCAGTACTTC.

V and J are TRBV7-2 and TRBJ2-7; TRBD2 is a possible D gene (6 bases). Trimming shortened V by 0 bases and J by 0 bases, and 12 bases separated the two germline ends. Germline values: CDR1 SGHTA, CDR2 FQGNSA. There are 16 residues in the CDR3. In DNA, the CDR3 is TGTGCCAGCAGCTTAGCGGTCTCGACTAGCTCCTACGAGCAGTACTTC. Protein product: CASSLAVSTSSYEQYF.

Only a few counts were recorded for this clone. Other DNA sequences in this sample translate to the same CDR3. This chain links TRBV5-6 with TRBJ2-5, with 7 bases that match TRBD1. V lost 1 base to trimming and J lost 2 bases; unmatched junction nucleotides: 2. CDR1 SGHDT and CDR2 YYEEEE come from the germline V gene. This CDR3 comprises 14 residues. The CDR3 region has the DNA TGTGCCAGCAGCTTGCGGGGACAGCAAGAGACCCAGTACTTC. This gives the protein CASSLRGQQETQYF.

This clone was recorded once. The chain is built from TRBV30 and TRBJ2-7, with 10 bases fitting TRBD1. In germline, CDR1 is GTSNPN, CDR2 SVGIG (reference sequence). Losses at the gene ends were 2 bases for V and 6 bases for J; bases not matched to a gene: 4. CDR3 size: 13 residues. The CDR3 coding sequence is TGTGCCTGGAGTCCCCGGACAGGGGGCGAGCAGTACTTC. It encodes CAWSPRTGGEQYF.

The chain employs TRBV11-2 and TRBJ2-7; 9 bases map to TRBD1. CDR3 size: 14 residues. Trimming at V came to 5 bases and at J to 3 bases, leaving 5 bases not matched to a gene. Germline V CDR1 and CDR2: SGHAT, FQNNGV. CDR3 sequence: CASSDRGGYYEQYF. The CDR3 DNA reads TGTGCCAGCAGCGACAGGGGGGGTTACTACGAGCAGTACTTC.

The chain combines TRBV27 with TRBJ1-6; D is possibly TRBD1 (5 bases). This CDR3 comprises 14 residues. Germline values: CDR1 MNHEY, CDR2 SMNVEV (reference sequence). The ends were cut back, 2 bases at V and 9 bases at J, with 11 bases in the middle. The DNA of the CDR3 is TGTGCCAGCAGTTTACGGGAGGGGTTTTCACCCCTCCACTTT. It is translated as CASSLREGFSPLHF.

The chain has TRBV5-4 and TRBJ2-2; D uncertain. V lost 4 bases, J lost 6 bases, and 10 bases lay in between. The length of the CDR3 is 13 residues. Per germline, CDR1 SGHNT and CDR2 YYREEE (reference sequence). The DNA for the CDR3 is TGTGCCAGCAGCCTGGGTTTAGCCGGGGAGCTGTTTTTT. This encodes CASSLGLAGELFF.

This clone was seen only once. The J gene is TRBJ1-2, the V gene TRBV5-1; 9 bases are shared with TRBD1. Looked up from germline, CDR1 is SGHRS and CDR2 is YFSETQ. The CDR3 consists of 15 residues. The ends lost 0 bases at V and 4 bases at J; junction bases unmatched: 4. Here the CDR3 reads CASSLGQGDFYGYTF. The DNA for the CDR3 is TGCGCCAGCAGCTTGGGACAGGGGGATTTCTATGGCTACACCTTC.

About this clone: Other DNA sequences in this sample translate to the same CDR3. The V call is TRBV15, the J call TRBJ1-2, with TRBD1 as a possible D gene (5 bases). Trimming removed 0 bases from V and 8 bases from J, with 10 bases in between. The germline V gene has CDR1 LNHNV and CDR2 YYDKDF (reference sequence). This CDR3 comprises 13 residues. CDR3 nucleotide sequence: TGTGCCACCAGCAGAGATGGGGGAGGCGGCTACACCTTC. Encoded protein: CATSRDGGGGYTF.

This clone was observed once. The rearrangement uses TRBV10-2 and TRBJ2-2, with D possibly TRBD1 on 5 matching bases. The CDR3 has 14 amino acids. Deletions cut 7 bases from V and 5 bases from J, with 14 bases between. CDR1 is WSHSY, CDR2 SAAADI, per germline. The CDR3, as DNA: TGCGCCAGCAAGGGGCCAGAGACAACCGGGGAGCTGTTTTTT. Translation gives CASKGPETTGELFF.

This clone has a handful of counts. The rearrangement uses TRBV29-1 and TRBJ2-1, with TRBD2 matching over 7 bases. The CDR3 loop spans 17 amino acids. Losses at the gene ends were 3 bases for V and 0 bases for J; bases not matched to a gene: 11. Germline V gene lookup returns CDR1 SQVTM and CDR2 ANQGSEA. The CDR3 sequence: CSVDAIEGGSSYNEQFF. Here the CDR3 DNA reads TGCAGCGTTGACGCGATCGAGGGAGGGAGCTCCTACAATGAGCAGTTCTTC.

The chain uses TRBV30 and TRBJ1-1; tentative D call: TRBD1 (5 bases). The V and J ends lost 4 bases and 11 bases respectively, with 29 bases between them. This CDR3 spans 16 amino acids. CDR1 GTSNPN and CDR2 SVGIG come from the germline V gene (reference sequence). The CDR3 reads CAWTPSLGAGYIRAFF. DNA of the CDR3: TGTGCCTGGACACCCTCTTTAGGGGCCGGTTACATCCGGGCTTTCTTT.

This clone was counted only a few times. The chain employs TRBV5-6 and TRBJ1-2; weak D call: TRBD1 (5 bases). Trimming stripped 4 bases from V and 4 bases from J, with 14 bases between. CDR3 length equals 14 residues. Germline loops: CDR1 SGHDT, CDR2 YYEEEE. CDR3 in DNA: TGTGCCAGCAGCCCTAACTACGACAGCTATGGCTACACCTTC. Translated, it gives CASSPNYDSYGYTF.

This clone was found a few times. V usage is TRBV5-4 and J usage is TRBJ2-5, with 9 bases identical to TRBD2. The CDR3 sequence is 14 residues long. V dropped 1 base and J dropped 4; count of bases not matched to a gene: 2. CDR1 is SGHNT, CDR2 YYREEE, per germline (reference sequence). CDR3 sequence (DNA): TGTGCCAGCAGCTTGAAAGCGGGAGGAGAGACCCAGTACTTC. It encodes CASSLKAGGETQYF.